These 9 T cell receptor beta chains were all obtained from the same sample, sequenced in a study of radiotherapy plus CTLA-4 blockade in lung cancer. Measured with immunoSEQ multiplex PCR; TCRdb has only the in-frame clones, and not every one. The repertoire holds approximately 53,000 clones, with 85% as singletons. Sequencing used peripheral blood, obtained from a patient treated with radiotherapy plus ipilimumab. The receptor source for this set is a human donor with non-small cell lung cancer whose response to radiotherapy plus ipilimumab could not be evaluated.

The chain joins TRBV4-3 to TRBJ1-1, with D possibly matching TRBD1 (5 bases). V was cut by 1 base and J by 2 bases, with 14 bases left in between. Germline loops: CDR1 LGHNA, CDR2 YSLEER. The length of the CDR3 is 16 residues. The CDR3 DNA reads as TGCGCCAGCAGCCAAGGTCGGGTAACAGGCAACACTGAAGCTTTCTTT. Residues: CASSQGRVTGNTEAFF.

The chain recombines TRBV7-9 with TRBJ2-3; TRBD2 matches 15 bases. The J segment lost 1 base and the V segment lost 5 bases, leaving 4 bases of the junction unmatched. Germline CDR1 and CDR2: SEHNR and FQNEAQ (reference sequence). This CDR3 spans 17 amino acids. The CDR3 loop reads CASSPGLAGGGTDTQYF. Here the CDR3 DNA reads TGTGCCAGCAGCCCCGGACTAGCGGGAGGGGGCACAGATACGCAGTATTTT. Full variable domain (outside the CDR3, taken from reference TRBV7-9 and TRBJ2-3): DTGVSQNPRHKITKRGQNVTFRCDPISEHNRLYWYRQTLGQGPEFLTYFQNEAQLEKSRLLSDRFSAERPKGSFSTLEIQRTEQGDSAMYLCASSPGLAGGGTDTQYFGPGTRLTVL.

V is TRBV6-1 and J is TRBJ1-2; D uncertain. CDR3 length: 13 residues. Germline V gives CDR1 MNHNS, CDR2 SASEGT. V was trimmed by 3 bases and J by 3 bases, leaving 8 bases between them. Written as DNA, the CDR3 is TGTGCCAGCAGTGACGCACAACACTATGGCTACACCTTC. Its translation is CASSDAQHYGYTF.

The V call is TRBV7-9, the J call TRBJ1-4; D call uncertain. This CDR3 region has 14 residues. V shed 5 bases and J shed 6 bases, with 13 bases lying between them. CDR1 and CDR2 (germline): SEHNR, FQNEAQ (reference sequence). The CDR3 nucleotides read TGTGCCAGCAGCCCTCCAGCGGTGTATGAAAAACTGTTTTTT. Amino acid sequence: CASSPPAVYEKLFF.

The gene calls are TRBV15 and TRBJ1-5; the D is unclear. CDR1 and CDR2 from the germline V gene are LNHNV and YYDKDF (reference sequence). The CDR3 is 17 amino acids. Trimming removed 0 bases at V and 4 bases at J, with 16 bases between. The CDR3 sequence: CATSRDHVGGPNQPQHF. CDR3 nucleotides: TGTGCCACCAGCAGAGATCATGTCGGAGGCCCTAATCAGCCCCAGCATTTT.

The chain carries TRBV4-1 and TRBJ2-2; a possible D gene is TRBD2 (6 bases). V was pared by 1 base and J by 3 bases, with 12 bases between. The CDR3 has 16 amino acids. The V gene's germline CDR1 is MGHRA and CDR2 YSYEKL. The CDR3 coding sequence is TGCGCCAGCAGCCAAGTTCATAGCGGTTACACCGGGGAGCTGTTTTTT. Protein: CASSQVHSGYTGELFF.

This clone was detected a few times. Here the CDR3 reads CASSQGKGLAGGSSYEQYF. In nucleotides, the CDR3 is TGTGCCAGCAGCCAAGGCAAGGGGTTAGCGGGAGGGTCCTCCTACGAGCAGTACTTC. The gene calls are TRBV4-2 and TRBJ2-7, with 11 bases fitting TRBD2. This CDR3 has 19 amino acids. Germline values: CDR1 LGHNA, CDR2 YNFKEQ. Trimming took 1 base from V and 0 from J; bases not matched to a gene: 11.

This clone was seen a handful of times. The V gene is TRBV28, the J gene TRBJ1-5; 7 nucleotides match TRBD1. Germline V gene data show CDR1 as MDHEN and CDR2 as SYDVKM. The junction had 5 bases not matched to a gene; V was cut back by 3 bases and J by 3 bases. The CDR3 runs 15 residues. The CDR3 DNA sequence: TGTGCCAGCAGTTTTCAGGGGGGATTCAATCAGCCCCAGCATTTT. Its protein is CASSFQGGFNQPQHF.

CDR3 in DNA: TGTGCCAGCAGCCCTTTTCGGGAGAGGGATACGCAGTATTTT. Residues: CASSPFRERDTQYF. This chain joins TRBV5-4 and TRBJ2-3; D is possibly TRBD2 (6 bases). CDR1 and CDR2 from the germline V gene are SGHNT and YYREEE (reference sequence). The CDR3 loop spans 14 amino acids. V was clipped by 4 bases and J by 6 bases, with 15 bases between them.